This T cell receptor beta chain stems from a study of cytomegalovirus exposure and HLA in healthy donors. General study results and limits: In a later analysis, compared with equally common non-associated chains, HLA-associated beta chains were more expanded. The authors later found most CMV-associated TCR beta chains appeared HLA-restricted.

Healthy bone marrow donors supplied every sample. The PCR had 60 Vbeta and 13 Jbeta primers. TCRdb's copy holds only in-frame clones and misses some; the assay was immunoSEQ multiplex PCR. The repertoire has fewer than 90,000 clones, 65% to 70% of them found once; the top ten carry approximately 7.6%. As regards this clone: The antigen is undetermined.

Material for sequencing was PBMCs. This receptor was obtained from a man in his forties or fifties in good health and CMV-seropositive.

CDR3 in DNA: TGTGCCAGCATCCCGGTCCCCGGAGGAGTATATTTT. Its protein is CASIPVPGGVYF. The rearrangement joins TRBV7-9 to TRBJ1-3; D gene unclear. Trimming removed 7 bases from V and 14 bases from J, with 18 bases in between. The CDR3 length is 12 residues. In germline, CDR1 is SEHNR, CDR2 FQNEAQ (reference sequence).